This TCR beta chain was identified in a study of T cell responses to AZD1222 COVID-19 vaccine. The CDR3 consists of 13 residues. The V end was cut by 1 base, the J end by 4 bases, with 7 bases between. Germline V gives CDR1 LGHDT, CDR2 YNNKEL (reference sequence). Libraries were prepared by immunoSEQ multiplex PCR; TCRdb keeps only in-frame clonotypes and omits some of them. The data show about 100,000 clones, roughly 92% seen once. The sequences come from peripheral blood, collected 28 days after the second AZD1222 dose. This TCR was sampled from an adult who received the AZD1222 COVID-19 vaccine. V usage is TRBV3-1 (or the pseudogene TRBV3-2) and J usage is TRBJ1-1; the D gene is possibly TRBD1 (5 bases). The CDR3 bases are TGTGCCAGCAGCCAAGGTAGGGGCACTGAAGCTTTCTTT. Residues: CASSQGRGTEAFF.